This T cell receptor (beta chain) was identified during a study of blood T cells in healthy people across ages. Study context: Using template switching, researchers captured about one barcoded beta molecule for each two T cells.

A few counts support this clonotype. PCR was performed a second time for roughly 6 to 12 cycles using a sample-barcoded 5' primer and a J-beta primer mix. Each TCR beta cDNA got a 12-nucleotide random molecular identifier. TCRdb redid the calling of the 5' RACE reads with MiXCR, one entry per CDR3 protein. The table records 550,000 to 750,000 distinct CDR3 sequences, approximately 21% of them present only once. The CDR3 runs 14 residues. This chain uses TRBV21-1 with TRBJ2-1; TRBD2, the D gene given by the table, was not confirmed from the DNA. TRBV21-1 is tagged as a pseudogene. The material sequenced was blood. This TCR was recovered from a man in his 70s in good health. The CDR3 spells CASNTSGTRDEQFF. The DNA for the CDR3 is TGTGCCAGCAATACATCCGGGACCAGAGATGAGCAGTTCTTC.